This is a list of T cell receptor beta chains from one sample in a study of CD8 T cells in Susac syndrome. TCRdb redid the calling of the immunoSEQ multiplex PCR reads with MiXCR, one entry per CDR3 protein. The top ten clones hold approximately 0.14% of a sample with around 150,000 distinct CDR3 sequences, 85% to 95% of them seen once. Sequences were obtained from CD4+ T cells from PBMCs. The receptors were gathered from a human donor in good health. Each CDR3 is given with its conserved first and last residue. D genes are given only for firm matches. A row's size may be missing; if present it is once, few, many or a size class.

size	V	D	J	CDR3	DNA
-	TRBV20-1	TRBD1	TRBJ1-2	CSARVRQGEYGYTF	TGCAGTGCTAGAGTGCGACAGGGGGAATATGGCTACACCTTC
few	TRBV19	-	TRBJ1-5	CASRSNQPQHF	TGTGCCAGTCGTAGCAATCAGCCCCAGCATTTT
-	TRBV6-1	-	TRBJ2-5	CASSEHQYPETQYF	TGTGCCAGCAGTGAACACCAGTATCCGGAGACCCAGTACTTC
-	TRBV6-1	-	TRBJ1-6	CASMRAVPNSPLHF	TGTGCCAGCATGAGGGCAGTACCTAATTCACCCCTCCACTTT
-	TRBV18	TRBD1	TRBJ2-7	CASSPTGVDEQYF	TGTGCCAGCTCACCAACAGGGGTGGACGAGCAGTACTTC
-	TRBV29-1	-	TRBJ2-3	CSVDRDTRTDTQYF	TGCAGCGTTGACCGGGACACCCGCACAGATACGCAGTATTTT
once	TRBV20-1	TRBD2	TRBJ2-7	CSAPSGGARYEQYF	TGCAGTGCTCCAAGCGGGGGGGCCAGGTACGAGCAGTACTTC
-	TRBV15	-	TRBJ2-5	CATSRDGGPQETQYF	TGTGCCACCAGCAGAGATGGGGGCCCCCAAGAGACCCAGTACTTC
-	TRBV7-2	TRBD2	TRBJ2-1	CASSLALVASGGGEQFF	TGTGCCAGCAGCTTAGCGCTAGTCGCTAGCGGGGGCGGGGAGCAGTTCTTC
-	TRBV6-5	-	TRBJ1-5	CASSYTQPYSNQPQHF	TGTGCCAGCAGTTACACCCAACCTTATAGCAATCAGCCCCAGCATTTT
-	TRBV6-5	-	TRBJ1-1	CASTWRGRNTEAFF	TGTGCCAGCACCTGGCGTGGTAGGAACACTGAAGCTTTCTTT
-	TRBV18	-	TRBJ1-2	CASSPGTGQNYGYTF	TGTGCCAGCTCACCAGGAACAGGGCAGAACTATGGCTACACCTTC
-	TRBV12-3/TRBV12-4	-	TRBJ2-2	CASSRTGELFF	TGTGCCAGCAGCCGGACCGGGGAGCTGTTTTTT
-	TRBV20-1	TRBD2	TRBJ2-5	CSARDRRGGETQYF	TGCAGTGCTAGAGACAGGCGGGGGGGTGAGACCCAGTACTTC
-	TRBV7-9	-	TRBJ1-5	CASSPINQPQHF	TGTGCCAGCAGCCCTATCAATCAGCCCCAGCATTTT
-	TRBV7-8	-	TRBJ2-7	CASSSIYSPEQYF	TGTGCCAGCAGCTCAATATACTCCCCCGAGCAGTACTTC
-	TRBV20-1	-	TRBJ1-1	CSAPRVRAGGTEAFF	TGCAGTGCTCCCAGGGTACGGGCCGGGGGCACTGAAGCTTTCTTT
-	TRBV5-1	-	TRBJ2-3	CASSASGTDTQYF	TGCGCCAGCAGCGCGTCAGGCACAGATACGCAGTATTTT
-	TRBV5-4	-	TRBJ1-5	CASSYDRNSNQPQHF	TGTGCCAGCAGCTACGACAGAAATAGCAATCAGCCCCAGCATTTT
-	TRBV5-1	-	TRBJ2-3	CASSQGQGTDTQYF	TGCGCCAGCAGCCAGGGCCAGGGCACAGATACGCAGTATTTT
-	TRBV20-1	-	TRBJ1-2	CSARTPPANYGYTF	TGCAGTGCTAGGACTCCCCCAGCTAACTATGGCTACACCTTC
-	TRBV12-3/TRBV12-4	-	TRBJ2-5	CASTHRTGKETQYF	TGTGCCAGCACCCACCGAACGGGGAAAGAGACCCAGTACTTC
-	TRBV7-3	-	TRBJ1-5	CASSLGIEQPQHF	TGTGCCAGCAGCCTTGGAATAGAGCAGCCCCAGCATTTT
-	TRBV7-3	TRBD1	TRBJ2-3	CASSRQTGQGIDTQYF	TGTGCCAGCAGCCGACAAACGGGACAGGGAATAGATACGCAGTATTTT
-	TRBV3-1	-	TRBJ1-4	CASSQDLWSEKLFF	TGTGCCAGCAGCCAAGATCTATGGTCCGAAAAACTGTTTTTT
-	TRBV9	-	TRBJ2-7	CASSVGMFDHEQYF	TGTGCCAGCAGCGTAGGTATGTTCGACCACGAGCAGTACTTC
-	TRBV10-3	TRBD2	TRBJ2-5	CAIKGERGSQETQYF	TGTGCCATCAAAGGGGAGCGGGGGAGCCAAGAGACCCAGTACTTC
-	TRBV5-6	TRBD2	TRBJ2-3	CASSPSSGPDTQYF	TGTGCCAGCAGCCCATCTAGCGGGCCAGATACGCAGTATTTT
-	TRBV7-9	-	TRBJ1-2	CASSFGSNYGYTF	TGTGCCAGCAGCTTTGGGTCCAACTATGGCTACACCTTC
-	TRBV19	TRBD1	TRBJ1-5	CASSRRQGREWPQHF	TGTGCCAGTAGTAGGAGACAGGGACGGGAGTGGCCCCAGCATTTT
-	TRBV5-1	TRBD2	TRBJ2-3	CASSFAGTSGGERTDTQYF	TGCGCCAGCAGCTTCGCCGGGACTAGCGGGGGTGAGCGCACAGATACGCAGTATTTT
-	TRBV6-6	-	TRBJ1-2	CASSYSVGGGNGYTF	TGTGCCAGCAGTTACTCGGTGGGAGGGGGTAATGGCTACACCTTC
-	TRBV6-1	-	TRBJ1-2	CASSEEVIYGYTF	TGTGCCAGCAGTGAAGAGGTTATCTATGGCTACACCTTC
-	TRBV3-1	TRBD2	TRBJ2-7	CASSLGLARHEQYF	TGTGCCAGCAGCCTTGGACTAGCCAGGCACGAGCAGTACTTC
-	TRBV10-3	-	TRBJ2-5	CAVDSPGETQYF	TGTGCCGTGGACAGTCCCGGAGAGACCCAGTACTTC
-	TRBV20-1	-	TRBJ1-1	CSARHAMNTEAFF	TGCAGTGCTCGGCATGCCATGAACACTGAAGCTTTCTTT
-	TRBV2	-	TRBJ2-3	CASSEGQQDTDTQYF	TGTGCCAGCAGTGAAGGGCAGCAGGACACAGATACGCAGTATTTT
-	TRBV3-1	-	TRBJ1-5	CASSQPGQPQHF	TGTGCCAGCAGCCAACCGGGACAGCCCCAGCATTTT
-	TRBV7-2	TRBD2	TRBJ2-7	CASSRLGTSGALREQYF	TGTGCCAGCAGTCGACTCGGGACTAGCGGGGCCCTGAGGGAGCAGTACTTC
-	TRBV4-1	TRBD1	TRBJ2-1	CASRGTGNNEQFF	TGCGCCAGCAGAGGGACAGGGAACAATGAGCAGTTCTTC
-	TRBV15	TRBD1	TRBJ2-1	CATSRQGQGLRDEQFF	TGTGCCACCAGCAGACAAGGACAGGGGCTCCGCGATGAGCAGTTCTTC
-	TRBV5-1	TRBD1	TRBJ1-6	CASSPGQGSYNSPLHF	TGCGCCAGCAGCCCCGGACAGGGCTCCTATAATTCACCCCTCCACTTT
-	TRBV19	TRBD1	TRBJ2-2	CASSTWDRGLFLNTGELFF	TGTGCCAGTAGTACATGGGACAGAGGTCTATTCTTGAACACCGGGGAGCTGTTTTTT
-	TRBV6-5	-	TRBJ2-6	CASSWIPHSSGANVLTF	TGTGCCAGCAGTTGGATCCCGCACAGCTCTGGGGCCAACGTCCTGACTTTC
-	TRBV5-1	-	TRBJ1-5	CASSLQGLWNQPQHF	TGCGCCAGCAGCCTACAGGGTTTATGGAATCAGCCCCAGCATTTT
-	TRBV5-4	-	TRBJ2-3	CASSSSSSTDTQYF	TGTGCCAGCAGCTCGAGCTCGAGCACAGATACGCAGTATTTT
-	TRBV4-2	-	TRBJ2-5	CASSQEGAKETQYF	TGTGCCAGCAGCCAGGAGGGGGCCAAAGAGACCCAGTACTTC
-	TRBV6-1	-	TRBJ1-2	CATLLLANYGYTF	TGTGCCACACTCCTGTTAGCTAACTATGGCTACACCTTC
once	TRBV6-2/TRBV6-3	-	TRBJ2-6	CASTKSSTGANVLTF	TGTGCCAGCACCAAGAGCTCAACCGGGGCCAACGTCCTGACTTTC
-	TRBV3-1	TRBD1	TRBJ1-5	CASSQGGIRTGINQPQHF	TGTGCCAGCAGCCAAGGGGGAATACGGACAGGCATCAATCAGCCCCAGCATTTT
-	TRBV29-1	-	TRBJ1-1	CSAQRVLNTEAFF	TGCAGCGCCCAAAGGGTTCTTAACACTGAAGCTTTCTTT
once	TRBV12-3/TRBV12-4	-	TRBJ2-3	CASSLSQGPDTQYF	TGTGCCAGCAGTTTATCCCAGGGGCCAGATACGCAGTATTTT